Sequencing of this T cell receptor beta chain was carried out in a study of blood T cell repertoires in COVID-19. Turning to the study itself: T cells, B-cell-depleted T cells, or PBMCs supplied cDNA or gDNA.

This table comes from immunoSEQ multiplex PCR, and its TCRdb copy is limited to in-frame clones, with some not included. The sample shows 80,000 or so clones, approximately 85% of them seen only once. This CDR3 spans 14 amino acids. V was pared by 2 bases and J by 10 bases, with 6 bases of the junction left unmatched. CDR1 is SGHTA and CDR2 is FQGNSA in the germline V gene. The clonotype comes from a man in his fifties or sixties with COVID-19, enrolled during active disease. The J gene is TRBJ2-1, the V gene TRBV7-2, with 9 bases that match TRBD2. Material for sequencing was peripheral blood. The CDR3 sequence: CASSLSGRLDEQFF. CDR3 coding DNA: TGTGCCAGCAGCTTAAGCGGGAGGCTAGACGAGCAGTTCTTC.